This T cell receptor beta chain was obtained from a study of blood T cell repertoires in COVID-19. Background on the study: Both acute and convalescent COVID-19 samples were obtained from the United States, Italy and Spain. Sources were T cells, B-cell-depleted T cells, or PBMCs; the material itself was cDNA or gDNA.

The length of the CDR3 is 17 residues. Germline CDR1 and CDR2: MNHEY and SMNVEV (reference sequence). Unmatched junction bases numbered 7, after V lost 3 bases and J lost 4 bases. The data were produced by immunoSEQ multiplex PCR, yet TCRdb's version contains in-frame clones alone and is incomplete. The table lists roughly 160,000 clones, approximately 90% of them singletons. This receptor was taken from a middle-aged man who had recovered from COVID-19. This chain uses TRBV27 with TRBJ2-3; 13 nucleotides align to TRBD2. The sequencing input was peripheral blood. The CDR3 sequence: CASSFTGTSGIADTQYF. DNA of the CDR3: TGTGCCAGCAGTTTCACCGGGACTAGCGGGATAGCAGATACGCAGTATTTT.